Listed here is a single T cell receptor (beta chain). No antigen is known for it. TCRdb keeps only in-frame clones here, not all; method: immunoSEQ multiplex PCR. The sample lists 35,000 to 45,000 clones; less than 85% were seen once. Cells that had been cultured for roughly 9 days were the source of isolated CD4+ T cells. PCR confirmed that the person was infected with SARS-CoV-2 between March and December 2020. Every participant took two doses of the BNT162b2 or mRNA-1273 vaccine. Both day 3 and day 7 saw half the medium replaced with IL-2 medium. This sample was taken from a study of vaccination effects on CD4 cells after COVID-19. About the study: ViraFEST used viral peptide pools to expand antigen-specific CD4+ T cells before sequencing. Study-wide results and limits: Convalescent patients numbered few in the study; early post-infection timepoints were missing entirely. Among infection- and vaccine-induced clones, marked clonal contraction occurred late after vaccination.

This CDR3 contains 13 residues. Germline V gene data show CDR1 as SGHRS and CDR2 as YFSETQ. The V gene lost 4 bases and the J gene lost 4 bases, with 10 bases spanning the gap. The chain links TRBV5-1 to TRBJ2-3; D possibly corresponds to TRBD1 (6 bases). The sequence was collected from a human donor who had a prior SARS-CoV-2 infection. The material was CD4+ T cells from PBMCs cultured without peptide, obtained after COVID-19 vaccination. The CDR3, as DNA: TGCGCCAGCAGCGGTGACAGGCCAGATACGCAGTATTTT. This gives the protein CASSGDRPDTQYF.